Below, 27 T cell receptor beta chains from the same sample are listed, as sequenced in a study of PD-1 blockade in mismatch repair-deficient tumors. Some clones are missing from TCRdb's copy, which holds only in-frame ones; the method was immunoSEQ multiplex PCR. The sample holds approximately 100,000 clones, over 75% seen once. This material consisted of peripheral blood, taken about eight months after starting pembrolizumab. The receptors originated from an adult with mismatch repair-deficient cancer.

V and J are TRBV7-8 and TRBJ1-5; 9 bases are shared with TRBD1. This CDR3 is 15 amino acids long. Germline V gives CDR1 SGHVS, CDR2 FQNEAQ. V dropped 4 bases and J dropped 7; count of bases not matched to a gene: 8. The CDR3 loop reads CASSSTGGAGQPQHF. For the CDR3, the DNA is TGTGCCAGCAGCTCCACAGGGGGCGCCGGGCAGCCCCAGCATTTT.

The chain links TRBV5-4 to TRBJ2-7; D may be TRBD1 (5 bases). Trimming left V 0 bases short and J 2 bases short, with 9 bases between. The CDR3 totals 14 residues. CDR1 and CDR2 (germline): SGHNT, YYREEE (reference sequence). For the CDR3, the DNA is TGTGCCAGCAGCTTGGATCAGGGAACCTACGAGCAGTACTTC. Translating gives CASSLDQGTYEQYF.

The genes are TRBV30 and TRBJ2-3; no reliable D call. V lost 2 bases, J lost 2 bases, and 8 bases lay in between. The CDR3 covers 13 residues. Germline assignment: CDR1 GTSNPN and CDR2 SVGIG (reference sequence). CDR3 residues: CAWSILATDTQYF. The CDR3, as DNA: TGTGCCTGGAGTATTCTGGCCACAGATACGCAGTATTTT.

The sample holds a few counts of this clone. The V gene is TRBV7-9, the J gene TRBJ2-2, with a weak D call TRBD1 (6 bases). CDR1 is SEHNR, CDR2 FQNEAQ, per germline (reference sequence). This CDR3 has 15 amino acids. Trimming took 5 bases from V and 5 from J, leaving 15 bases between them. CDR3: CASSQRQVSTGELFF. The CDR3 DNA follows: TGTGCCAGCAGCCAACGACAGGTCTCAACCGGGGAGCTGTTTTTT.

This clone was seen a single time. The CDR3 loop is CASTPGANVLTF. Here the CDR3 DNA reads TGTGCCAGCACGCCTGGGGCCAACGTCCTGACTTTC. The chain uses TRBV2 and TRBJ2-6; D call uncertain. Per germline, CDR1 SNHLY and CDR2 FYNNEI. The CDR3 sequence is 12 residues long. V gave up 7 bases and J gave up 2 bases, with 3 bases separating them.

This sequence joins TRBV6-1 and TRBJ2-5, with D tentatively TRBD2 (6 bases). Germline-derived CDR1 and CDR2 are MNHNS and SASEGT. The CDR3 length is 13 residues. Deletions cut 2 bases from V and 4 bases from J, with 8 bases between. This chain's CDR3 is CASSEPTRETQYF. Written as DNA, the CDR3 is TGTGCCAGCAGTGAACCGACTAGAGAGACCCAGTACTTC.

The chain couples TRBV9 to TRBJ1-2; no definite D call. Deletions cut 0 bases from V and 4 bases from J, with 16 bases between. The CDR3 is 16 residues long. In germline, CDR1 is SGDLS, CDR2 YYNGEE. Here the CDR3 DNA reads TGTGCCAGCAGCGTAGCTTTGTCAGGAGAATCCTATGGCTACACCTTC. Translating gives CASSVALSGESYGYTF.

As DNA, the CDR3 is TGTGCCAGCCGAATACAGGGTAGCTATGGCTACACCTTC. Protein product: CASRIQGSYGYTF. This chain uses TRBV6-5 with TRBJ1-2; maybe TRBD1 (6 bases). V was pared by 8 bases and J by 4 bases, with 14 bases between. The CDR3 loop spans 13 amino acids. In germline, CDR1 is MNHEY, CDR2 SVGAGI.

The chain employs TRBV6-6 and TRBJ2-7; the D call may be TRBD1 or TRBD2 (5 bases each). The germline gives CDR1 MNHNY, CDR2 SVGAGI (reference sequence). Trimming shortened V by 2 bases and J by 1 base, and 15 bases separated the two germline ends. The CDR3 covers 16 residues. CDR3 bases: TGTGCCAGCAGTTACCCCCTCCAGGGACGGTCCTACGAGCAGTACTTC. It encodes CASSYPLQGRSYEQYF.

The CDR3 protein is CASTTVHTDTQYF. The CDR3 nucleotides read TGTGCCAGCACCACGGTCCACACAGATACGCAGTATTTT. V usage is TRBV6-1 and J usage is TRBJ2-3, with D unresolved. Deletions cut 7 bases from V and 2 bases from J, with 10 bases between. Germline CDR1 is MNHNS and CDR2 is SASEGT. This CDR3 has 13 amino acids.

The chain couples TRBV25-1 to TRBJ2-6; D unresolved. V was trimmed by 1 base and J by 0 bases, leaving 10 bases between them. CDR1 is MGHDK and CDR2 is SYGVNS in the germline V gene. This CDR3 region has 17 residues. CDR3: CASSEFPQYSGANVLTF. The CDR3, as DNA: TGTGCCAGCAGTGAATTCCCCCAATACTCTGGGGCCAACGTCCTGACTTTC.

The chain joins TRBV14 to TRBJ1-5, with 9 bases fitting TRBD1. CDR1 is SGHDN and CDR2 is FVKESK in the germline V gene. CDR3 length equals 18 residues. With 2 bases clipped from V and 5 bases from J, the junction kept 13 bases outside the gene matches. The CDR3 spells CASSQPHGQGLFDQPQHF. The CDR3 nucleotides read TGTGCCAGCAGCCAACCCCACGGACAGGGGCTTTTCGATCAGCCCCAGCATTTT.

The chain couples TRBV29-1 to TRBJ1-1; no definite D call. V lost 4 bases and J lost 6, with 6 bases in between. This CDR3 is built from 10 residues. CDR1 and CDR2 (germline): SQVTM, ANQGSEA. CDR3 protein: CSVGGSEAFF. CDR3 nucleotides: TGCAGCGTTGGGGGTTCTGAAGCTTTCTTT.

The chain is built from TRBV2 and TRBJ1-5; D not certain. V was shortened by 0 bases and J by 3 bases, with 6 bases between the two germline ends. This CDR3 contains 14 residues. Germline V gives CDR1 SNHLY, CDR2 FYNNEI. CDR3 bases: TGTGCCAGCAGTGAAGCACAGTTCAATCAGCCCCAGCATTTT. Residues: CASSEAQFNQPQHF.

The V gene is TRBV29-1, the J gene TRBJ1-2; 8 bases align to TRBD1. Germline-derived CDR1 and CDR2 are SQVTM and ANQGSEA. The CDR3 totals 14 residues. Trimming cost V 5 bases and J 4 bases; bases outside gene matches: 9. The CDR3 nucleotides are TGCAGCGTTATGACCGGGACAGGCTTCTATGGCTACACCTTC. It yields the protein CSVMTGTGFYGYTF.

The chain is built from TRBV6-6 and TRBJ1-2; D gene uncertain. Trimming took off 3 bases at V and 4 bases at J, with 9 bases between the two ends. The CDR3 consists of 13 residues. The germline V gene encodes CDR1 MNHNY and CDR2 SVGAGI (reference sequence). The CDR3 DNA reads as TGTGCCAGCAGTTATACGCGGGGCTATGGCTACACCTTC. It is translated as CASSYTRGYGYTF.

J is TRBJ2-1 and V is TRBV4-2, with D uncertain. Deletions cut 0 bases from V and 6 bases from J, with 9 bases between. CDR3 length equals 14 residues. Germline V gene sequence: CDR1 LGHNA, CDR2 YNFKEQ. CDR3 sequence: CASSQDEAPNEQFF. The CDR3 nucleotides are TGTGCCAGCAGCCAAGATGAAGCTCCCAATGAGCAGTTCTTC.

The chain employs TRBV6-5 and TRBJ2-3; a possible D gene is TRBD1 (5 bases). The CDR3 runs to 15 residues. The V end was cut by 7 bases, the J end by 2 bases, with 16 bases between. In germline, CDR1 is MNHEY, CDR2 SVGAGI. Here the CDR3 reads CASNLPTVDTDTQYF. Here the CDR3 DNA reads TGTGCCAGCAATCTACCGACAGTCGACACAGATACGCAGTATTTT.

J is TRBJ1-5 and V is TRBV4-1; D is possibly TRBD1 (5 bases). This CDR3 has 15 residues. In germline, CDR1 is MGHRA, CDR2 YSYEKL. V was trimmed by 8 bases and J by 1 base, leaving 15 bases between them. CDR3 coding DNA: TGCGCCAGCCGCTGGACCGACAGAAGCAATCAGCCCCAGCATTTT. Its translation is CASRWTDRSNQPQHF.

There are a few counts of this clone. The J gene is TRBJ2-2, the V gene TRBV6-6, with D uncertain. The V end lost 4 bases, the J end lost 5 bases, and 2 bases lay between the germline ends. The CDR3 loop spans 11 amino acids. Germline lookup yields CDR1 MNHNY and CDR2 SVGAGI (reference sequence). The CDR3 bases are TGTGCCAGCAGTTTTACCGGGGAGCTGTTTTTT. It encodes CASSFTGELFF.

The chain uses TRBV5-4 and TRBJ2-1; 10 bases align to TRBD2. Per germline, CDR1 SGHNT and CDR2 YYREEE (reference sequence). The CDR3 length is 15 residues. V shed 3 bases, J shed 5 bases, and the junction held 5 bases outside the gene matches. The CDR3 loop is CASSSGTSANNEQFF. The CDR3 DNA reads as TGTGCCAGCAGCTCCGGGACTAGCGCAAACAATGAGCAGTTCTTC.

This clone was recorded only once. J is TRBJ1-4 and V is TRBV30, with D possibly TRBD1 on 6 matching bases. The CDR3 has 13 amino acids. Trimming left V 2 bases short and J 6 bases short, with 10 bases between. Germline V CDR1 and CDR2: GTSNPN, SVGIG (reference sequence). The CDR3 loop reads CAWSNRVDEKLFF. The CDR3 nucleotides are TGTGCCTGGAGTAACAGGGTGGATGAAAAACTGTTTTTT. Full variable domain (rest looked up from reference TRBV30 and TRBJ1-4): SQTIHQWPATLVQPVGSPLSLECTVEGTSNPNLYWYRQAAGRGLQLLFYSVGIGQISSEVPQNLSASRPQDRQFILSSKKLLLSDSGFYLCAWSNRVDEKLFFGSGTQLSVL.

The chain uses TRBV7-9 and TRBJ2-1, with 10 bases fitting TRBD2. Per the germline V gene, CDR1 is SEHNR and CDR2 is FQNEAQ (reference sequence). This CDR3 region has 16 residues. V shed 8 bases and J 8 bases; nucleotides not matched to a gene: 15. The CDR3 loop reads CASPFVASGSVDEQFF. DNA of the CDR3: TGTGCCAGCCCCTTTGTGGCTAGCGGGAGCGTAGATGAGCAGTTCTTC.

This chain joins TRBV5-1 and TRBJ2-7; 10 bases fit TRBD2. The CDR3 has 15 residues. V trimming: 4 bases; J trimming: 3 bases; junction bases outside the gene matches: 7. CDR1 SGHRS and CDR2 YFSETQ come from the germline V gene. CDR3 DNA: TGCGCCAGCAGCATAGCCGGGACTAGCGTCTACGAGCAGTACTTC. Protein sequence: CASSIAGTSVYEQYF.

This rearrangement joins TRBV6-1 to TRBJ2-5; 8 bases are shared with TRBD1. The V gene end was trimmed by 4 bases and the J gene end by 6 bases; junction bases not matched to a gene: 4. The CDR3 extends over 13 amino acids. The germline gives CDR1 MNHNS, CDR2 SASEGT. CDR3: CASSADRGKTQYF. CDR3 DNA sequence: TGTGCCAGCAGTGCTGACAGGGGTAAGACCCAGTACTTC.

The V and J genes are TRBV5-1 and TRBJ2-2, with 7 bases aligning to TRBD1. The V segment lost 0 bases and the J segment 5 bases; nucleotides outside the gene matches: 4. The CDR3 extends over 15 amino acids. Per germline, CDR1 SGHRS and CDR2 YFSETQ. CDR3 residues: CASSLAQGETGELFF. CDR3 in DNA: TGCGCCAGCAGCTTGGCGCAGGGGGAGACCGGGGAGCTGTTTTTT.

This clone was picked up a small number of times. The rearrangement joins TRBV19 to TRBJ2-7, with a tentative D call TRBD1 (6 bases). This CDR3 contains 16 residues. The V end lost 2 bases, the J end lost 4 bases, and 18 bases lay between the germline ends. Germline loops: CDR1 LNHDA, CDR2 SQIVND (reference sequence). The CDR3 nucleotides read TGTGCCAGTAGTATAAGGCAGGGGAATTTTCTATACGAGCAGTACTTC. Translated: CASSIRQGNFLYEQYF.